The T cell receptor beta chain described here comes from a study of T-cell reconstitution after alpha-beta-depleted transplantation in children. The TCRbeta library was prepared with unique molecular identifiers. One entry per CDR3 protein, called by TCRdb with MiXCR from the PCR reads. The profile shows about 200,000 distinct CDR3 sequences, about 8.2% of them singletons. Study outcomes and limitations: A year post-transplant, T-cell counts and diversity derived mostly from newly produced T cells. Several hundred rapidly expanded clones from non-depleted graft cells reportedly supplied alpha-beta T cells about two months post-transplant. Recipient T cells and thymic progenitors that survived were the source of the high TCRbeta diversity seen at day 60 in some patients.

This clonotype came up many times. Its target is unknown. Source: PBMCs, mostly from graft donor cells, taken 360 days after TCRalphabeta/CD19-depleted stem cell transplant. The TCR originated in a male patient between 2 and 10 years old who had a stem cell transplant for acute myeloid leukemia, so the T cells may come from the graft donor.

The CDR3 DNA is TGCGCCAGCAGCTTGGCCGTAGGCTCCTACTACGAGCAGTACTTC. It translates to CASSLAVGSYYEQYF. The V and J genes are TRBV5-1 and TRBJ2-7; D gene ambiguous. Germline CDR1 and CDR2: SGHRS and YFSETQ. Trimming left V 0 bases short and J 3 bases short, with 13 bases between. The CDR3 totals 15 residues.